The next 30 T cell receptor beta chains were all read from a single sample in a study of response to subunit inactivated influenza vaccine. TCRdb re-analysed the RT-PCR reads in MiXCR, keeping a single row per CDR3 protein. The sample contains roughly 570,000 distinct CDR3 sequences, around 15% of which appear only once. The sequencing here drew on PBMCs from blood, taken 11 to 12 days after vaccination. The receptors were sampled from a man in his fifties who received an inactivated influenza vaccine.

This clonotype was recorded a few times. Relative to the germline gene, one junction end is altered; a read error may explain this. This rearrangement joins TRBV6-5 to TRBJ2-7; TRBD1 matches at 8 bases. The CDR3 contains 15 residues. Per germline, CDR1 MNHEY and CDR2 SVGAGI. CDR3 in amino acids: CASSYSRGSGGAPSF. The DNA of the CDR3 is TGTGCCAGCAGTTACTCAAGGGGATCAGGGGGCGCTCCCTCCTTC.

The chain combines TRBV20-1 with TRBJ2-5; 10 nucleotides line up with TRBD2. CDR1 is DFQATT and CDR2 is SNEGSKA in the germline V gene (reference sequence). The V gene end was trimmed by 8 bases and the J gene end by 4 bases; junction bases not matched to a gene: 7. This CDR3 region has 13 residues. As DNA, the CDR3 is TGCAGTACTTCACTAGCGGGAAGAGAGACCCAGTACTTC. As protein: CSTSLAGRETQYF.

The rearrangement uses TRBV20-1 and TRBJ2-7; D unclear. The CDR3 is 15 amino acids. Germline V CDR1 and CDR2: DFQATT, SNEGSKA (reference sequence). Trimming left V 6 bases short and J 3 bases short, with 21 bases between. The CDR3 nucleotides read TGCAGTGCCCGTGATGAGTCTGGAAGAAACTACGAGCAGTACTTC. Its translation: CSARDESGRNYEQYF.

This clonotype was found a few times. The chain is built from TRBV9 and TRBJ2-7, with 8 bases fitting TRBD2. This CDR3 is 16 amino acids long. With V trimmed by 2 bases and J by 4 bases, 11 bases remained unmatched. Germline CDR1 is SGDLS and CDR2 is YYNGEE. CDR3 DNA: TGTGCCAGCAGCGTCGACTCGGGGGGGGCGACGTACGAGCAGTACTTC. This gives the protein CASSVDSGGATYEQYF.

This clonotype was seen a handful of times. The chain carries TRBV6-1 and TRBJ1-1; D gene ambiguous. The CDR3 is made up of 12 amino acids. Trimming shortened V by 2 bases and J by 5 bases, and 6 bases separated the two germline ends. CDR1 and CDR2 (germline): MNHNS, SASEGT. CDR3 loop: CASSEHKTEAFF. Written as DNA, the CDR3 is TGTGCCAGCAGTGAACATAAAACTGAAGCTTTCTTT.

This clonotype showed up just a few times. CDR3 sequence: CASSIAGQGASDTQYF. In DNA form, the CDR3 reads TGTGCCAGTAGTATAGCCGGCCAGGGGGCTTCAGATACGCAGTATTTT. This chain links TRBV19 with TRBJ2-3, with TRBD1 identical over 8 bases. The CDR3 consists of 16 residues. In germline, CDR1 is LNHDA, CDR2 SQIVND (reference sequence). Unmatched junction bases numbered 7, after V lost 1 base and J lost 4 bases. Full variable domain (outside the CDR3, taken from reference TRBV19 and TRBJ2-3): DGGITQSPKYLFRKEGQNVTLSCEQNLNHDAMYWYRQDPGQGLRLIYYSQIVNDFQKGDIAEGYSVSREKKESFPLTVTSAQKNPTAFYLCASSIAGQGASDTQYFGPGTRLTVL.

The rearrangement joins TRBV3-1 to TRBJ2-1; D call uncertain. Germline lookup yields CDR1 LGHDT and CDR2 YNNKEL (reference sequence). V was shortened by 1 base and J by 11 bases, with 6 bases between the two germline ends. CDR3 size: 11 residues. The CDR3 sequence is CASSQGGQQFF. DNA for the CDR3: TGTGCCAGCAGCCAAGGAGGACAGCAGTTCTTC.

This clonotype appeared a few times. The V call is TRBV6-5, the J call TRBJ2-7; D remains unclear. With 0 bases removed from V and 0 bases from J, the gap between germline ends came to 9 bases. The CDR3 sequence is 15 residues long. The germline V gene encodes CDR1 MNHEY and CDR2 SVGAGI. CDR3 residues: CASSYSIGLSYEQYF. As DNA, the CDR3 is TGTGCCAGCAGTTACTCGATTGGGCTCTCCTACGAGCAGTACTTC.

The chain couples TRBV12-3 or TRBV12-4 to TRBJ1-1; D remains ambiguous. The length of the CDR3 is 13 residues. With 5 bases removed from V and 6 bases from J, the gap between germline ends came to 13 bases. The chain's CDR3 is CASSPNINAEAFF. In DNA, the CDR3 is TGTGCCAGCAGTCCGAACATAAACGCTGAAGCTTTCTTT.

This clonotype was counted ten times or more. This sequence joins TRBV4-1 and TRBJ1-5; D may be TRBD1 (5 bases). The CDR3 covers 16 residues. Germline-derived CDR1 and CDR2 are MGHRA and YSYEKL. V gave up 5 bases and J gave up 2 bases, with 16 bases separating them. In DNA form, the CDR3 reads TGCGCCAGCAGCTTTACGATGGTCAGGGGCAATCAGCCCCAGCATTTT. Its translation: CASSFTMVRGNQPQHF.

This clonotype was found a few times. The chain links TRBV6-1 to TRBJ1-3; D unresolved. This CDR3 contains 15 residues. V was pared by 4 bases and J by 0 bases, with 10 bases between. Germline CDR1 and CDR2: MNHNS and SASEGT. The CDR3 region has the DNA TGTGCCAGCAGTGGAGAACTTATCTCTGGAAACACCATATATTTT. Translated: CASSGELISGNTIYF.

CDR3 sequence reads: CASSQEAYYQETQYF. The CDR3 DNA reads as TGTGCCAGCAGCCAAGAGGCGTATTACCAAGAGACCCAGTACTTC. The chain joins TRBV14 to TRBJ2-5; D is ambiguous. V lost 0 bases and J lost 0, with 8 bases in between. Per germline, CDR1 SGHDN and CDR2 FVKESK. The CDR3 has 15 amino acids.

CDR3 loop: CASRGVGSTPTYEQYF. CDR3 sequence (DNA): TGTGCCAGTAGAGGGGTTGGGAGCACTCCAACCTACGAGCAGTACTTC. The J gene is TRBJ2-7, the V gene TRBV28; D is tentatively TRBD1 or TRBD2 (5 bases each). Deletions cut 9 bases from V and 2 bases from J, with 23 bases between. Germline assignment: CDR1 MDHEN and CDR2 SYDVKM. The CDR3 spans 16 residues. Supplemented by reference TRBV28 and TRBJ2-7, the full variable domain reads DVKVTQSSRYLVKRTGEKVFLECVQDMDHENMFWYRQDPGLGLRLIYFSYDVKMKEKGDIPEGYSVSREKKERFSLILESASTNQTSMYLCASRGVGSTPTYEQYFGPGTRLTVT.

The chain has TRBV5-5 and TRBJ1-6; maybe TRBD1 (6 bases). This CDR3 has 14 residues. Germline V gene data show CDR1 as SGHKS and CDR2 as YYEKEE (reference sequence). V lost 4 bases and J 7 bases, leaving 12 bases between the germline ends. The CDR3 DNA is TGTGCCAGCAGCCCCCCGGGGGGCAATTCACCCCTCCACTTT. This gives the protein CASSPPGGNSPLHF. The entire variable domain, with the rest obtained from reference TRBV5-5 and TRBJ1-6, is as follows: DAGVTQSPTHLIKTRGQQVTLRCSPISGHKSVSWYQQVLGQGPQFIFQYYEKEERGRGNFPDRFSARQFPNYSSELNVNALLLGDSALYLCASSPPGGNSPLHFGNGTRLTVT.

The gene calls are TRBV2 and TRBJ2-4; 10 nucleotides line up with TRBD1. Per germline, CDR1 SNHLY and CDR2 FYNNEI. The V segment lost 4 bases and the J segment 8 bases; nucleotides outside the gene matches: 8. CDR3 length: 15 residues. This CDR3 is CASSAADRGRDIQYF. The CDR3 DNA is TGTGCCAGCAGTGCTGCCGACAGGGGGCGAGACATTCAGTACTTC.

This clonotype was detected a few times. V and J are TRBV12-3 or TRBV12-4 and TRBJ2-4, with D maybe TRBD1 (5 bases). This CDR3 region has 15 residues. Deletions cut 6 bases from V and 0 bases from J, with 12 bases between. In DNA, the CDR3 is TGTGCCAGCAGCCCTGACAGCTTAGCCAAAAACATTCAGTACTTC. It specifies CASSPDSLAKNIQYF.

This clonotype was counted ten times or more. The chain employs TRBV4-1 and TRBJ1-5; possible D gene TRBD1, 6 bases. The CDR3 has 18 residues. Germline V gene data show CDR1 as MGHRA and CDR2 as YSYEKL. V was shortened by 4 bases and J by 2 bases, with 21 bases between the two germline ends. This CDR3 reads CASSRFINQGSGNQPQHF. The DNA of the CDR3 is TGCGCCAGCAGCCGATTTATAAATCAGGGGTCGGGCAATCAGCCCCAGCATTTT.

The chain joins TRBV10-2 to TRBJ2-3, with 7 bases matching TRBD2. The J segment lost 6 bases and the V segment lost 5 bases, leaving 14 bases of the junction unmatched. The CDR3 contains 16 residues. CDR1 and CDR2 (germline): WSHSY, SAAADI. CDR3 bases: TGCGCCAGCAGTAGTCGGGAAGGGAGGGGATTCGATACGCAGTATTTT. The encoded protein is CASSSREGRGFDTQYF.

The gene calls are TRBV7-2 and TRBJ2-5, with 9 bases identical to TRBD1. The germline gives CDR1 SGHTA, CDR2 FQGNSA. The V and J ends lost 7 bases and 4 bases, in that order; junction bases with no gene match: 7. The CDR3 consists of 14 residues. The CDR3 loop reads CASTTGGVLETQYF. DNA of the CDR3: TGTGCCAGCACTACAGGGGGCGTTTTAGAGACCCAGTACTTC.

The chain couples TRBV6-2 or TRBV6-3 to TRBJ1-1; 8 bases align to TRBD1. The ends lost 2 bases at V and 8 bases at J; junction bases unmatched: 1. CDR3 size: 12 residues. Germline CDR1 MNHEY, CDR2 SVGEGT. CDR3 sequence: CASSYGTGEAFF. DNA for the CDR3: TGTGCCAGCAGTTACGGGACAGGAGAAGCTTTCTTT.

The chain joins TRBV19 to TRBJ1-4; 9 positions match TRBD1. The junction had 8 bases not matched to a gene; V was cut back by 5 bases and J by 7 bases. The CDR3 has 15 amino acids. From germline, CDR1 is LNHDA and CDR2 SQIVND (reference sequence). The CDR3 sequence: CASSQRTGAGEKLFF. DNA of the CDR3: TGTGCCAGTAGTCAACGGACAGGGGCAGGTGAAAAACTGTTTTTT.

This clonotype was counted a few times. The chain recombines TRBV9 with TRBJ2-1; a weak D match, TRBD2 (5 bases). The CDR3 sequence is 12 residues long. Trimming took off 3 bases at V and 7 bases at J, with 8 bases between the two ends. Germline CDR1 and CDR2: SGDLS and YYNGEE. The CDR3 region is CASSAGVNEQFF. The CDR3, as DNA: TGTGCCAGCAGCGCCGGGGTGAATGAGCAGTTCTTC. The full variable domain, completed using reference TRBV9 and TRBJ2-1, is DSGVTQTPKHLITATGQRVTLRCSPRSGDLSVYWYQQSLDQGLQFLIQYYNGEERAKGNILERFSAQQFPDLHSELNLSSLELGDSALYFCASSAGVNEQFFGPGTRLTVL.

This clonotype was picked up a small number of times. The gene calls are TRBV7-2 and TRBJ2-7, with TRBD1 identical over 9 bases. Germline CDR1 and CDR2: SGHTA and FQGNSA. Germline trimming cut 6 bases from V and 7 bases from J; bases unmatched to any gene: 13. The CDR3 has 15 amino acids. The DNA for the CDR3 is TGTGCCAGCAGTCCTCCGGGACAGGGTTTGGGGGAGCAGTACTTC. Amino acid sequence: CASSPPGQGLGEQYF.

A few counts support this clonotype. This chain joins TRBV18 and TRBJ2-7; the D gene could be TRBD1 or TRBD2 (6 bases each). Trimming cost V 3 bases and J 6 bases, with 12 bases left between them. Germline V gene sequence: CDR1 KGHSH, CDR2 LQKENI. The CDR3 sequence is 13 residues long. The CDR3: CASSPAGEAEQYF. CDR3 DNA: TGTGCCAGCTCACCGGCAGGGGAGGCCGAGCAGTACTTC.

This clonotype occurred a few times. The CDR3 loop is CASSLQRAGPEQYF. CDR3 DNA: TGTGCCAGCAGCTTACAGAGGGCCGGGCCCGAGCAGTACTTC. The rearrangement uses TRBV7-2 and TRBJ2-7; possible D gene TRBD2, 5 bases. The V gene's germline CDR1 is SGHTA and CDR2 FQGNSA. Trimming pared 2 bases from V and 6 bases from J, leaving 14 bases between. The CDR3 totals 14 residues.

This clonotype was seen more than once but under ten times. This chain joins TRBV6-6 and TRBJ2-7; possible D gene TRBD2, 6 bases. In germline, CDR1 is MNHNY, CDR2 SVGAGI (reference sequence). V dropped 0 bases and J dropped 6 bases, with 9 bases sitting between them. There are 13 residues in the CDR3. CDR3 sequence reads: CASSYSFGSEQYF. The DNA of the CDR3 is TGTGCCAGCAGTTACTCTTTCGGGAGCGAGCAGTACTTC.

This chain links TRBV5-6 with TRBJ1-4; 8 nucleotides agree with TRBD1. Germline trimming cut 0 bases from V and 6 bases from J; bases unmatched to any gene: 7. The CDR3 covers 16 residues. Germline-derived CDR1 and CDR2 are SGHDT and YYEEEE. CDR3 in amino acids: CASSLARTGRDEKLFF. CDR3 sequence (DNA): TGTGCCAGCAGCTTGGCCAGGACAGGGAGGGATGAAAAACTGTTTTTT.

This sequence joins TRBV12-3 or TRBV12-4 and TRBJ1-2; no firm D call. V lost 3 bases and J lost 4, with 9 bases in between. The CDR3 length is 13 residues. CDR3 region: CASSFNHLYGYTF. CDR3 sequence (DNA): TGTGCCAGCAGTTTTAACCACCTCTATGGCTACACCTTC.

The table lists this clonotype with many counts. The chain combines TRBV12-3 or TRBV12-4 with TRBJ2-7, with D possibly matching TRBD1 (6 bases). V was cut by 10 bases and J by 0 bases, with 19 bases left in between. The CDR3 extends over 15 amino acids. The DNA for the CDR3 is TGTGCCACTCGCTCGGGACACGGGTCCTCCTACGAGCAGTACTTC. Encoded protein: CATRSGHGSSYEQYF.

Ten or more counts support this clonotype. One end of the junction is discordant with germline, which a read error may explain. This chain uses TRBV5-1 with TRBJ1-1; tentatively, D is TRBD1 (6 bases). Germline-derived CDR1 and CDR2 are SGHRS and YFSETQ. The length of the CDR3 is 13 residues. The CDR3 sequence is CASSLTGSTEAFF. The CDR3 DNA is TGTGCCAGCAGCCTAACAGGGAGCACTGAAGCTTTCTTT.